This T cell receptor (beta chain) came from a study of T-cell memory formation after mild COVID-19. Study-level points and caveats: CD4+ contracting clones lay mainly in CM and EM, CD8+ ones in EMRA.

V shed 3 bases and J 1 base; nucleotides not matched to a gene: 6. This CDR3 comprises 15 residues. The germline gives CDR1 DFQATT, CDR2 SNEGSKA (reference sequence). TCRdb re-called the 5' RACE reads with MiXCR, one entry per CDR3 protein. The table has fewer than 500,000 distinct CDR3 sequences, 25% seen once. As regards this clonotype: Its antigen is not known.

J is TRBJ1-1 and V is TRBV20-1, with 9 bases identical to TRBD1. This TCR derives from an adult woman who had mild COVID-19 (a few samples of this study predate the infection). Cell type and time point are not known. The sequencing input was PBMCs or a T cell subset sorted from them (not recorded which). CDR3 coding DNA: TGCAGTGCTAGGGTGGACAGGGGCACGAACACTGAAGCTTTCTTT. Translating it yields CSARVDRGTNTEAFF.